The 21 T cell receptor beta chains reported below all come from one sample, sequenced in a study of T cells after posttransplantation cyclophosphamide. Sequencing was performed with immunoSEQ multiplex PCR; in TCRdb, only in-frame clones are kept and a portion is missing. The sample lists more than 60,000 clones, just over 90% occurring once. The source material was PBMCs. The receptors originated from a woman in her thirties in good health and a related stem cell transplant donor.

The gene calls are TRBV2 and TRBJ1-5; D is unresolved. Trimming took off 2 bases at V and 0 bases at J, with 8 bases between the two ends. Germline values: CDR1 SNHLY, CDR2 FYNNEI. There are 15 residues in the CDR3. The CDR3 nucleotides read TGTGCCAGCAGTGAATTCGATCTTAGCAATCAGCCCCAGCATTTT. It translates to CASSEFDLSNQPQHF.

The rearrangement links TRBV4-1 to TRBJ2-7, with 10 bases aligning to TRBD2. The junction had 2 bases not matched to a gene; V was cut back by 2 bases and J by 4 bases. Per germline, CDR1 MGHRA and CDR2 YSYEKL. This CDR3 has 14 amino acids. The CDR3 loop reads CASSQLAGVYEQYF. The CDR3 DNA sequence: TGCGCCAGCAGCCAACTAGCGGGGGTATACGAGCAGTACTTC.

The V and J genes are TRBV11-1 and TRBJ1-1; 8 bases are a match to TRBD1. J was trimmed by 4 bases and V by 1 base; bases with no gene match: 2. Germline V gives CDR1 SGHAT, CDR2 FQDESV (reference sequence). The CDR3 totals 14 residues. CDR3 nucleotide sequence: TGTGCCAGCAGCTTAGACAGGGGGGCCACTGAAGCTTTCTTT. This encodes CASSLDRGATEAFF.

The chain joins TRBV28 to TRBJ1-2, with 10 nucleotides matching TRBD1. The V gene's germline CDR1 is MDHEN and CDR2 SYDVKM. With 6 bases clipped from V and 8 bases from J, the junction kept 12 bases outside the gene matches. The CDR3 covers 15 residues. The CDR3 sequence is CASSNYRQGAKGYTF. In nucleotides, the CDR3 is TGTGCCAGCAGCAACTATAGACAGGGGGCGAAGGGCTACACCTTC.

The chain uses TRBV4-3 and TRBJ2-2, with D uncertain. Between the trimmed V and J ends, which lost 1 base and 4 bases, there was a span of 16 bases. Germline CDR1 LGHNA, CDR2 YSLEER. The CDR3 is 17 amino acids. The CDR3 nucleotides are TGCGCCAGCAGCCAAGTTTTAAGGCTCGAATCCACCGGGGAGCTGTTTTTT. This codes for CASSQVLRLESTGELFF.

This CDR3 reads CASSRGTGGMMETQYF. The DNA for the CDR3 is TGTGCCAGCAGCCGCGGGACAGGGGGCATGATGGAGACCCAGTACTTC. J is TRBJ2-5 and V is TRBV11-3, with 12 bases fitting TRBD1. CDR3 size: 16 residues. Germline loops: CDR1 SGHNT, CDR2 YENEEA. Losses at the gene ends were 5 bases for V and 5 bases for J; bases not matched to a gene: 9.

This clone was detected a few times. V usage is TRBV7-8 and J usage is TRBJ2-7; 7 bases align to TRBD1. With V trimmed by 5 bases and J by 2 bases, 9 bases remained unmatched. The CDR3 sequence is 15 residues long. Per germline, CDR1 SGHVS and CDR2 FQNEAQ. The CDR3 DNA follows: TGTGCCAGCAGCAGACGACAGGGTCCCGCCTACGAGCAGTACTTC. Translated: CASSRRQGPAYEQYF.

The chain is built from TRBV27 and TRBJ2-7; D is unclear. The CDR3 length is 14 residues. V dropped 0 bases and J dropped 0 bases, with 6 bases sitting between them. The V gene's germline CDR1 is MNHEY and CDR2 SMNVEV (reference sequence). The CDR3 here is CASSLSRGSYEQYF. DNA of the CDR3: TGTGCCAGCAGTTTATCGCGAGGCTCCTACGAGCAGTACTTC.

This rearrangement joins TRBV30 to TRBJ1-6, with D possibly TRBD1 on 5 matching bases. Germline-derived CDR1 and CDR2 are GTSNPN and SVGIG (reference sequence). V lost 1 base, J lost 14 bases, and 18 bases lay in between. The CDR3 has 14 residues. CDR3 residues: CAWSEGWDLAALHF. The CDR3 coding sequence is TGTGCCTGGAGTGAAGGTTGGGACCTTGCGGCCCTCCACTTT.

This clone was observed once. The rearrangement uses TRBV27 and TRBJ1-2; no clear D. Germline V gene sequence: CDR1 MNHEY, CDR2 SMNVEV (reference sequence). CDR3 length equals 12 residues. The V gene lost 8 bases and the J gene lost 9 bases, with 16 bases spanning the gap. DNA for the CDR3: TGTGCCAGCGGGGAGTTACGGACGAGCTACACCTTC. Translation: CASGELRTSYTF.

The CDR3 here is CASRSDSNTEAFF. Written as DNA, the CDR3 is TGTGCCAGCAGATCGGACAGTAACACTGAAGCTTTCTTT. The chain joins TRBV6-1 to TRBJ1-1; maybe TRBD1 (6 bases). Germline V CDR1 and CDR2: MNHNS, SASEGT. The CDR3 has 13 amino acids. Trimming removed 6 bases from V and 2 bases from J, with 10 bases in between.

The chain couples TRBV30 to TRBJ1-5; TRBD1 agrees at 9 bases. Germline V gene lookup returns CDR1 GTSNPN and CDR2 SVGIG (reference sequence). This CDR3 has 15 residues. Trimming took 1 base from V and 4 from J; bases not matched to a gene: 5. CDR3 amino acids: CAWSGDRVGNQPQHF. The CDR3 coding sequence is TGTGCCTGGAGTGGGGACAGGGTGGGAAATCAGCCCCAGCATTTT.

This chain joins TRBV7-2 and TRBJ2-5; D may be TRBD1 or TRBD2 (5 bases each). This CDR3 is 15 amino acids long. Trimming shortened V by 0 bases and J by 2 bases, and 10 bases separated the two germline ends. The V gene's germline CDR1 is SGHTA and CDR2 FQGNSA. CDR3 coding DNA: TGTGCCAGCAGCTTAGCAGGGACGGAACAAGAGACCCAGTACTTC. Translated: CASSLAGTEQETQYF.

V and J are TRBV5-1 and TRBJ1-1; maybe TRBD1 (5 bases). The V gene lost 2 bases and the J gene lost 0 bases, with 11 bases spanning the gap. The CDR3 runs to 15 residues. Per germline, CDR1 SGHRS and CDR2 YFSETQ. CDR3 loop: CASSFGGGMNTEAFF. The DNA for the CDR3 is TGCGCCAGCAGCTTCGGCGGGGGGATGAACACTGAAGCTTTCTTT.

The V call is TRBV9, the J call TRBJ2-7; D call uncertain. V was trimmed by 4 bases and J by 7 bases, leaving 18 bases between them. This CDR3 is 14 amino acids long. Germline CDR1 is SGDLS and CDR2 is YYNGEE. The CDR3 here is CASSPLGNPREQYF. CDR3 DNA: TGTGCCAGCAGCCCCCTCGGAAACCCGCGAGAGCAGTACTTC.

CDR3 DNA sequence: TGTGCCAGCAGCTTAGCGGTAGCTGAAGCTTTCTTT. This translates into CASSLAVAEAFF. J is TRBJ1-1 and V is TRBV7-9; D remains unclear. This CDR3 spans 12 amino acids. With 0 bases removed from V and 6 bases from J, the gap between germline ends came to 5 bases. Germline CDR1 SEHNR, CDR2 FQNEAQ (reference sequence).

V and J are TRBV2 and TRBJ2-3, with D perhaps matching TRBD2 (5 bases). The CDR3 consists of 15 residues. The V gene lost 7 bases and the J gene lost 3 bases, with 17 bases spanning the gap. Germline V gene sequence: CDR1 SNHLY, CDR2 FYNNEI. The CDR3 here is CASTPTGKETDTQYF. In DNA, the CDR3 is TGTGCCAGCACCCCGACGGGGAAGGAGACAGATACGCAGTATTTT.

The V and J genes are TRBV29-1 and TRBJ2-3; TRBD2 agrees at 13 bases. V lost 6 bases, J lost 5 bases, and 11 bases stayed unmatched. The CDR3 contains 16 residues. CDR1 and CDR2 (germline): SQVTM, ANQGSEA. The CDR3 loop is CSVAGTSGDLGDTQYF. The CDR3, as DNA: TGCAGCGTCGCCGGGACTAGCGGGGACTTGGGAGATACGCAGTATTTT.

This chain links TRBV19 with TRBJ2-7; D could derive from TRBD1 or TRBD2 (5 bases each). The CDR3 covers 14 residues. Germline loops: CDR1 LNHDA, CDR2 SQIVND (reference sequence). V was cut by 6 bases and J by 2 bases, with 14 bases left in between. CDR3 DNA sequence: TGTGCCAGTAGCCCCCGGGACGGGACCTACGAGCAGTACTTC. It yields the protein CASSPRDGTYEQYF.

The V call is TRBV19, the J call TRBJ1-1; no clear D. V was clipped by 4 bases and J by 4 bases, with 10 bases between them. There are 13 residues in the CDR3. Per germline, CDR1 LNHDA and CDR2 SQIVND (reference sequence). The CDR3 is CASSTPTGTEAFF. The CDR3 DNA follows: TGTGCCAGTAGTACCCCAACGGGCACTGAAGCTTTCTTT.

The V gene is TRBV7-4, the J gene TRBJ2-7; TRBD2 matches at 11 bases. J lost 3 bases, V lost 0 bases, and 19 bases had no gene match. The V gene's germline CDR1 is SGHVT and CDR2 SQSDAQ. This CDR3 region has 21 residues. CDR3 region: CASSLAALYSGGADLGYEQYF. DNA of the CDR3: TGTGCCAGCAGCTTAGCGGCGTTATATAGCGGGGGGGCCGACCTAGGCTACGAGCAGTACTTC.